This entry is about one TCR beta chain. As yet, its antigen is unknown. This record belongs to a study of T cell responses to AZD1222 COVID-19 vaccine. Whole-study findings and limits: Donors, mostly white British, included more females; clonal diversity was possibly underestimated. Researchers report vaccine-associated CD4 TCRs spanning spike, with dominance at 160-218 and 743-854.

The repertoire was sequenced with immunoSEQ multiplex PCR; TCRdb's copy has only in-frame clones and lacks some. The data hold roughly 110,000 clones, with roughly 90% observed a single time. The CDR3 is made up of 15 amino acids. Deletions cut 4 bases from V and 2 bases from J, with 14 bases between. Per the germline V gene, CDR1 is SGHKS and CDR2 is YYEKEE (reference sequence). This TCR derives from an adult in good health. The sample was peripheral blood, taken on day 0 of AZD1222 vaccination. The chain is built from TRBV5-5 and TRBJ2-3, with a possible D match to TRBD2 (5 bases). The DNA of the CDR3 is TGTGCCAGCAGCCTTGACCGGGGTAACACAGATACGCAGTATTTT. Its protein product is CASSLDRGNTDTQYF.